The subject of this entry is one TCR beta chain. Antigen: not known. The data were obtained in a study of CD8+ T cells in alopecia areata. General study points: Mice showed TCR sharing more clearly than patients did, possibly owing to HLA. Within the top 100, expanded CD8+ clones significantly decreased with tofacitinib, as did scalp clonality.

Germline values: CDR1 MGHRA, CDR2 YSYEKL. The CDR3 has 15 amino acids. Between the trimmed V and J ends, which lost 0 bases and 3 bases, there was a span of 8 bases. The treatment: oral pan-JAK inhibitor, 5-10 mg twice daily. Specimens obtained from alopecia areata patients comprised lesional scalp punch biopsies and peripheral blood. RNA was extracted and reverse transcribed into cDNA as the sequencing template. TCRdb's table, derived via immunoSEQ multiplex PCR, lists solely in-frame clones and lacks some. The table includes under 350,000 clones, 58% detected once. This chain uses TRBV4-1 with TRBJ1-4; D gene unclear. The sequence was obtained from a human donor with alopecia areata. The material was CD4+ T cells sorted from blood, obtained at week 24, from a patient treated with tofacitinib. The CDR3 reads CASSQDRAANEKLFF. In nucleotides, the CDR3 is TGCGCCAGCAGCCAAGATCGGGCAGCTAATGAAAAACTGTTTTTT.